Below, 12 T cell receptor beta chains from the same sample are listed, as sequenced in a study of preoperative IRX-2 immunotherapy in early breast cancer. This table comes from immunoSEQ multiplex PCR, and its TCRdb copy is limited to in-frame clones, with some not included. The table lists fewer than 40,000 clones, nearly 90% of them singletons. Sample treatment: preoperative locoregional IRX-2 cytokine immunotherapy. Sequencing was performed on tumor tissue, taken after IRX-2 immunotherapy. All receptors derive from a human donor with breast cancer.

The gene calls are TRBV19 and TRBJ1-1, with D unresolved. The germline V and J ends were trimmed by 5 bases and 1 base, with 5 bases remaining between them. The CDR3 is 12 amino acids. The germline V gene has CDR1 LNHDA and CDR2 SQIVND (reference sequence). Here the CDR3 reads CASSPGNTEAFF. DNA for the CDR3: TGTGCCAGTAGTCCAGGGAACACTGAAGCTTTCTTT. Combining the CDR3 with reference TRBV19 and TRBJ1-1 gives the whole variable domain DGGITQSPKYLFRKEGQNVTLSCEQNLNHDAMYWYRQDPGQGLRLIYYSQIVNDFQKGDIAEGYSVSREKKESFPLTVTSAQKNPTAFYLCASSPGNTEAFFGQGTRLTVV.

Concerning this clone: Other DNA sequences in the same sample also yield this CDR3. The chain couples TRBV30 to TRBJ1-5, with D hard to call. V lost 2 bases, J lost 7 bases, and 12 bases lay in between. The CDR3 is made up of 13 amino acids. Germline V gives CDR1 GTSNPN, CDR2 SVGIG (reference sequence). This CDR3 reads CAWSREGNQPQHF. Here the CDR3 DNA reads TGTGCCTGGAGTCGGGAAGGTAACCAGCCCCAGCATTTT.

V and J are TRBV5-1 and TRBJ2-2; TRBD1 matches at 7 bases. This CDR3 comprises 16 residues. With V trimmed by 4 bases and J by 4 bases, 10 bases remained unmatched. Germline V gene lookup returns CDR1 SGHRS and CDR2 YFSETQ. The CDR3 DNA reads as TGCGCCAGCAGCCAGAATCCAGGGGGTAGCACCGGGGAGCTGTTTTTT. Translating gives CASSQNPGGSTGELFF.

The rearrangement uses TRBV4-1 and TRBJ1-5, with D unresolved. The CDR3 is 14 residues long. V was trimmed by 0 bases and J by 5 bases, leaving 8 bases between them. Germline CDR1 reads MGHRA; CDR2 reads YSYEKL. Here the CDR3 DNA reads TGCGCCAGCAGCCAAGATTCAAGGGATCAGCCCCAGCATTTT. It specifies CASSQDSRDQPQHF.

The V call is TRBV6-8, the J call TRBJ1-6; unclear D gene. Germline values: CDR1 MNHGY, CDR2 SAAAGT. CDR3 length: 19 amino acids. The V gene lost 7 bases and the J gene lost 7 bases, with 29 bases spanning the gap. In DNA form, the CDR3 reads TGTGCCAGCACCAACATCCCCGGCGTAAGGCATGTACGAAATTCACCCCTCCACTTT. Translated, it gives CASTNIPGVRHVRNSPLHF.

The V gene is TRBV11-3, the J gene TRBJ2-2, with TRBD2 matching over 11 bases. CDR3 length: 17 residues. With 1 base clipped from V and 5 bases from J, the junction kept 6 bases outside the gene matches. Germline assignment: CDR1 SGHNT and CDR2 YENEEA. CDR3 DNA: TGTGCCAGCAGCTTAGTCTCTCTAGCGGGAGGTACCGGGGAGCTGTTTTTT. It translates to CASSLVSLAGGTGELFF.

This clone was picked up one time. The DNA of the CDR3 is TGCGCCAGCAGGGACAGGGGTATTAATGAAAAACTGTTTTTT. Its protein product is CASRDRGINEKLFF. V and J are TRBV10-2 and TRBJ1-4, with 9 positions matching TRBD1. With V trimmed by 6 bases and J by 4 bases, 3 bases remained unmatched. The germline CDR1 and CDR2 sequences are WSHSY and SAAADI. The length of the CDR3 is 14 residues.

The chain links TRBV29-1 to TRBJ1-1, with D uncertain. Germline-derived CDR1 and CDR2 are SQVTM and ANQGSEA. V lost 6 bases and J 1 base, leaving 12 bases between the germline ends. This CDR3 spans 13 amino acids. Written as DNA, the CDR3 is TGCAGCGTGCCTACAGTCGCGAACACTGAAGCTTTCTTT. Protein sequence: CSVPTVANTEAFF.

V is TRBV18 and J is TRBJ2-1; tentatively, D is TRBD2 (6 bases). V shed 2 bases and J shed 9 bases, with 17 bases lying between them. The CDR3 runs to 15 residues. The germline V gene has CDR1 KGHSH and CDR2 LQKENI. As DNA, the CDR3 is TGTGCCAGCTCACCAGCGGGACCCTTGTGGGGTGAGCAGTTCTTC. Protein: CASSPAGPLWGEQFF. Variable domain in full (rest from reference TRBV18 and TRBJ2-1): NAGVMQNPRHLVRRRGQEARLRCSPMKGHSHVYWYRQLPEEGLKFMVYLQKENIIDESGMPKERFSAEFPKEGPSILRIQQVVRGDSAAYFCASSPAGPLWGEQFFGPGTRLTVL.

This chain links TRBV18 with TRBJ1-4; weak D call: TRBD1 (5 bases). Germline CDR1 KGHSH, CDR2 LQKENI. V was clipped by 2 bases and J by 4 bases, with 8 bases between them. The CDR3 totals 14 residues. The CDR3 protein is CASSPGDYNEKLFF. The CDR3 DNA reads TGTGCCAGCTCACCAGGGGACTATAATGAAAAACTGTTTTTT.

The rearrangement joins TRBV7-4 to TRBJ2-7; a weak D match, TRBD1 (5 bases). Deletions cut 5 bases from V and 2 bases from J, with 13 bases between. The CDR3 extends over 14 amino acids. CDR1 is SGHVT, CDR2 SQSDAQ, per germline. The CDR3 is CASSLDQGTYEQYF. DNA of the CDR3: TGTGCCAGCAGCCTCGATCAGGGAACCTACGAGCAGTACTTC.

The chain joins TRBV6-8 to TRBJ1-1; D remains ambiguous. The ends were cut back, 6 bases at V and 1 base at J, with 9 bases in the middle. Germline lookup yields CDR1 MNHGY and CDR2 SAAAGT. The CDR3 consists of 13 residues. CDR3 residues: CASRGNTNTEAFF. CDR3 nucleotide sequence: TGTGCCAGCAGGGGCAACACGAACACTGAAGCTTTCTTT.